This TCR beta chain was profiled in a study of human T cells and chemical hapten exposure (dated by TCRdb to about 2021). Regarding the complete study: For sensitization, 2% DPC in acetone was applied to a roughly 2 cm by roughly 2 cm area of upper inner arm skin. Patients additionally received weekly therapeutic DPC doses to the scalp throughout the roughly 25-week study period. Patch testing was done on the upper back using Finn chambers containing 0.01% DPC, and results were scored after 6 days according to International Contact Dermatitis Research Group standards. Most of the patients in the cohort were female, and the cohort covered alopecia areata with under or over 50% scalp involvement, alopecia totalis and alopecia universalis. Libraries were combined into a pool for sequencing, and differences in TCR yield between samples came mainly from small differences in library volumes within the pool. In alopecia patients, the study followed how the peripheral blood TCR repertoire changed in vivo over primary and secondary sensitization to diphenylcyclopropenone (DPC), a hapten. Patient blood was sampled pre-sensitization (week 0) and at 2, 6 and about 24 weeks after DPC sensitization. Roughly 30 alopecia patients provided blood for TCR sequencing at one to four time points (pre-sensitization, 2, 6 and 24 weeks). Beyond this particular receptor, the publication reports: DPC sensitization did not change the number of TCRs with a frequency above 1 in 1000, and there was no evidence of changes in global repertoire structure. Repeated subsampling changed both the strength of the expansion versus patch-test correlation and the threshold at which the correlation became significant. Expanded TCRs formed significantly more large CDR3 similarity clusters than pre-sensitization or healthy control sets, consistent with antigen-driven responses. The number of PT1 expanded TCRs positively correlated with patch test score, significant at thresholds 8, 16 and 32 but not 4. All patients had alopecia, a presumed autoimmune disease, so their immune response might differ from that of healthy individuals.

Counted from cysteine to phenylalanine, this CDR3 has 15 amino acids. Solely the CDR3 DNA is kept, with 45 bases framed from the first base. V sheds 5 bases and J sheds 4 bases, leaving 15 bases between their ends. The CDR1 and CDR2 encoded by the germline V gene are MDHEN and SYDVKM. Explained via the paper, the time point label denotes: patch test 3, about 24 weeks after DPC sensitization. The treatment or condition label on this specimen signifies: therapeutic diphenylcyclopropenone sensitization with weekly scalp DPC. Blood at each patch-test visit was drawn before the patch test was applied. To be eligible, patients had to be aged 18 to 70, diagnosed with alopecia and judged suitable for DPC therapy, while pregnant patients were excluded. Total RNA was isolated from unfractionated whole blood collected in Tempus Blood RNA tubes. This clonotype was seen at least ten times. Its antigen specificity is not known. Per-nucleotide qualities are absent, and no much larger clonotype sits a single base away.

Receptor libraries were prepared by RACE. Sequencer: NextSeq 500. During library preparation, unique molecular identifiers were attached to individual cDNA molecules so that TCRs could be counted in a quantitative, reproducible way. Both TCR alpha and TCR beta chains were sequenced from each blood RNA sample. For the original study's pipeline: The median number of TCRs per sample was roughly 94,000, ranging from roughly 20,000 to 700,000. V, J and CDR3 annotation of the TCR reads was performed with the Decombinator software suite. Every sample was subsampled to the same number of TCRs (28,000) for the PS versus PT1 abundance plots. TCRs were defined as expanded if absent before sensitization and observed at least eight times at the 2-week time point. TCRdb redid the processing of the public reads, applying fastp at Q25 and MiXCR, and retained in-frame beta chains. Rows with a matching CDR3 protein are joined into one entry that keeps the most common DNA and genes. TCRdb assigned the V and J calls; the authors' analysis was not used. The sample table lists about 84,000 distinct CDR3 sequences, under 14% of them with a count of one. The ten largest clones represent around 3.6% of the sample.

This receptor chain uses TRBV28 and TRBJ1-5; the D gene is unclear. The origin of this receptor is a woman aged 45-65 years with alopecia areata. Some clones in this sample may be carry-over from other donors' samples. Source: whole blood, taken in connection with sensitization to the hapten diphenylcyclopropenone (DPC). The bases read TGTGCCAGCAGTCCCGACCGGAGGGCTAATCAGCCCCAGCATTTT. Its amino acids are CASSPDRRANQPQHF.